The T cell receptor beta chain described here comes from a study of T cell responses to AZD1222 COVID-19 vaccine. Study outcomes and limitations: Only 5 or 6 individuals given AZD1222 were seropositive at baseline.

Repertoires were generated with immunoSEQ multiplex PCR, while TCRdb's copy carries only in-frame clones and drops some. The data contain approximately 130,000 clones, over 90% of them singletons. The CDR3 runs 16 residues. Trimming pared 0 bases from V and 5 bases from J, leaving 16 bases between. Germline V lookup: CDR1 LGHDT, CDR2 YNNKEL (reference sequence). With regard to this clone: Its antigen is not known.

The chain combines TRBV3-1 (or the pseudogene TRBV3-2) with TRBJ1-2; D not certain. The receptor was derived from an adult in good health. Specimen: peripheral blood, collected on day 0 of AZD1222 vaccination. The CDR3 is CASSQDLELRRYGYTF. As DNA, the CDR3 is TGTGCCAGCAGCCAAGACCTGGAGCTCCGGAGATATGGCTACACCTTC.